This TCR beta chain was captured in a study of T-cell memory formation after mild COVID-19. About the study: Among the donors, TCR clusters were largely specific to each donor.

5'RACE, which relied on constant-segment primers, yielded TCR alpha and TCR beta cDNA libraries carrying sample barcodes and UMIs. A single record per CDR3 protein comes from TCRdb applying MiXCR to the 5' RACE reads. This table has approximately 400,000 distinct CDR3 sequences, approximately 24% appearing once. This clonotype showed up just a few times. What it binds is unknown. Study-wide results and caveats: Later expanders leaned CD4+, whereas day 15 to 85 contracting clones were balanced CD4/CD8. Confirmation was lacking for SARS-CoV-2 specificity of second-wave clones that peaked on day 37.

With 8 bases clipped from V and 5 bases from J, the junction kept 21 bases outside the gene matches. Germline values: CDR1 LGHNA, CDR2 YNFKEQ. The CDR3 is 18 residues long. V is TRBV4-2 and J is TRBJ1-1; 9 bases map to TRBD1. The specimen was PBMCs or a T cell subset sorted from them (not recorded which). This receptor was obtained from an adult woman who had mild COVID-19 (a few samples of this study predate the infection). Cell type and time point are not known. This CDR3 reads CASGRLPGTGTPGTEAFF. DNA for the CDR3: TGTGCCAGCGGACGACTCCCCGGGACAGGGACCCCAGGGACTGAAGCTTTCTTT.